Here is one T cell receptor (beta chain) with its context. Germline V gene data show CDR1 as SGHRS and CDR2 as YFSETQ. The CDR3 totals 14 residues. After removal of 4 bases from V and 5 bases from J, the junction contained 7 bases not matched to a gene. Produced via immunoSEQ multiplex PCR; TCRdb's table is partial and in-frame only. In the table there are about 280,000 clones, roughly 80% of which are singletons. This specimen comes from a study of blood T cell repertoires in COVID-19. Study summary: The United States, Italy and Spain supplied acute and convalescent COVID-19 samples.

The source is a man aged 35-49 years who had been exposed to COVID-19. Sequencing input: PBMCs or T cells enriched from blood (not recorded which). This sequence joins TRBV5-1 and TRBJ2-7, with TRBD1 matching 9 bases. Here the CDR3 DNA reads TGCGCCAGCAGCGAGGGACAGGGACCTAACGAGCAGTACTTC. Translation: CASSEGQGPNEQYF.